The sequence of this T cell receptor (beta chain) was determined in a study of T cell repertoires in cytomegalovirus infection. The wider study: CMV epitopes, recently identified HLA-C-restricted and well-studied HLA-B-restricted, were used. Public TCR beta signatures provided an indication of both CMV infection and a matching HLA type. Regarding the study as a whole: Ex vivo, HLA-C-restricted CMV-specific TCR beta clonotypes prevailed over the rest of the response. Based on cumulative public TCR beta family frequency, carriers of CMV plus the relevant HLA were identified.

Of note for this clonotype: The target antigen is unknown.

The CDR3 extends over 14 amino acids. V lost 1 base, J lost 4 bases, and 2 bases stayed unmatched. The V gene's germline CDR1 is MDHEN and CDR2 SYDVKM. TCRdb independently ran MiXCR on the reads; one entry per CDR3 protein. Of approximately 770,000 distinct CDR3 sequences in the sample, approximately 32% were seen once. The receptor's source is a human donor in good health (CMV status not recorded). Some clones in this sample may be carry-over from other donors' samples. The chain uses TRBV28 and TRBJ1-1, with 8 bases that match TRBD1. This material consisted of cultured CD8+ T cells from PBMCs, taken from culture after CMV antigen stimulation. CDR3 amino acids: CASSLFRGPTEAFF. The CDR3 nucleotides are TGTGCCAGCAGTTTATTCAGGGGGCCCACTGAAGCTTTCTTT.